One sample yielded the 10 T cell receptor delta chains listed below, sequenced in a study of gamma-delta T cells after stem cell transplantation. TCRdb re-called clones from the RT-PCR reads via CATT. The table lists over 45 delta-chain clones. What was sequenced was gamma-delta T cells. The receptors were sampled from a human donor. It is not recorded whose cells these are; they may come from a transplant donor. This table probably holds off-target reads from a library built for another chain.

The CDR3 DNA is TGTGCCTGTGACACTGTTGGGGCACCCTCCACCGATAAACTCATCTTT. This gives the protein CACDTVGAPSTDKLIF. The chain joins TRDV2 to TRDJ1; D is possibly TRDD3 (5 bases). V lost 1 base and J lost 1, with 15 bases in between. This CDR3 is built from 16 residues. The V gene's germline CDR1 is GEAIGNYY and CDR2 EKD.

A remark on this clone: Compared with germline, one end of the junction differs, possibly owing to a read error. The rearrangement joins TRDV2 to TRDJ1, with TRDD3 identical over 12 bases. The CDR3 loop spans 15 amino acids. The germline V gene encodes CDR1 GEAIGNYY and CDR2 EKD. The CDR3 coding sequence is TGTGCCTGTGACCTACTGGGGGATACCACCGATAACCTCATCTTT. Translation: CACDLLGDTTDNLIF.

Worth noting for this clone: Other nucleotide sequences in the sample specify the same CDR3. CDR3 bases: TGTGCCTGTGACCCCCTTACTGGGGTTTACACCGATAAACTCATCTTT. As protein: CACDPLTGVYTDKLIF. This chain uses TRDV2 with TRDJ1; 7 positions match TRDD3. The CDR3 spans 16 residues. V shed 3 bases, J shed 0 bases, and the junction held 9 bases outside the gene matches. Germline loops: CDR1 GEAIGNYY, CDR2 EKD.

Note on this clone: The germline gene is not matched at one end of the junction; a read error may be the cause. The chain combines TRDV2 with TRDJ1; TRDD3 matches at 8 bases. The CDR3 length is 15 residues. Per the germline V gene, CDR1 is GEAIGNYY and CDR2 is EKD. This CDR3 is CACDLLGATTDNLIF. The CDR3 nucleotides are TGTGCCTGTGACCTACTGGGGGCTACTACCGATAACCTCATCTTT.

This sequence joins TRDV2 and TRDJ1; D remains ambiguous. This CDR3 comprises 14 residues. V shed 3 bases and J shed 0 bases, with 10 bases lying between them. Germline V gene sequence: CDR1 GEAIGNYY, CDR2 EKD. CDR3 in amino acids: CACDSIMDTDKLIF. In DNA form, the CDR3 reads TGTGCCTGTGACTCCATTATGGACACCGATAAACTCATCTTT.

V is TRDV2 and J is TRDJ2, with TRDD3 as a possible D gene (6 bases). Trimming removed 0 bases at V and 0 bases at J, with 22 bases between. In germline, CDR1 is GEAIGNYY, CDR2 EKD. The CDR3 loop spans 20 amino acids. DNA for the CDR3: TGTGCCTGTGACACCGTAGTGGGGGCTTCTAAAGGGGCTTTGACAGCACAACTCTTCTTT. Translation: CACDTVVGASKGALTAQLFF.

This clone was found a few times. This chain connects TRDV2 to TRDJ1; TRDD3 might be the D (6 bases). CDR3 size: 14 residues. CDR1 is GEAIGNYY and CDR2 is EKD in the germline V gene. The V end was cut by 3 bases, the J end by 1 base, with 11 bases between. The CDR3 protein is CACDSMGGTDKLIF. The CDR3 nucleotides read TGTGCCTGTGACTCTATGGGGGGCACCGATAAACTCATCTTT.

This clone was seen a few times. The genes are TRDV2 and TRDJ1, with 7 bases fitting TRDD3. J was trimmed by 4 bases and V by 3 bases; bases with no gene match: 7. The CDR3 totals 14 residues. Germline loops: CDR1 GEAIGNYY, CDR2 EKD. CDR3 DNA: TGTGCCTGTGACGACCTGGGGGCTAGCGATAAACTCATCTTT. It codes for CACDDLGASDKLIF.

The V call is TRDV2, the J call TRDJ1, with D uncertain. The CDR3 is 15 residues long. Trimming stripped 4 bases from V and 0 bases from J, with 14 bases between. Germline assignment: CDR1 GEAIGNYY and CDR2 EKD. CDR3 amino acids: CACDSIGTYTDKLIF. CDR3 bases: TGTGCCTGTGATTCGATCGGGACGTACACCGATAAACTCATCTTT.

This clone was seen a few times. The chain couples TRDV2 to TRDJ1; D is ambiguous. The CDR3 has 13 residues. V was pared by 0 bases and J by 3 bases, with 7 bases between. The germline CDR1 and CDR2 sequences are GEAIGNYY and EKD. The CDR3: CACDTFNADKLIF. CDR3 sequence (DNA): TGTGCCTGTGACACCTTTAATGCCGATAAACTCATCTTT.